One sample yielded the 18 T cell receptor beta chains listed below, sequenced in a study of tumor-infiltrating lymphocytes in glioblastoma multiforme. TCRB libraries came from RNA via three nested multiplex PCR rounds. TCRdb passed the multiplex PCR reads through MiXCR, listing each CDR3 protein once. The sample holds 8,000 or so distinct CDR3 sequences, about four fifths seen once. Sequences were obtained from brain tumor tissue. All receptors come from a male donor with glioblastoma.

The CDR3 loop reads CASSTTPNIDTRYF. The CDR3 region has the DNA TGTGCCAGCAGCACGACACCGAACATAGATACGCGATATTTT. The V call is TRBV6-2 or TRBV6-3, the J call TRBJ2-3; D gene unclear. The CDR3 contains 14 residues. Germline loops: CDR1 MNHEY, CDR2 SVGEGT. Trimming pared 6 bases from V and 15 bases from J, leaving 25 bases between.

The chain's CDR3 is CSARDVRAVDEKLFF. CDR3 in DNA: TGCAGTGCTAGAGATGTGCGGGCGGTGGATGAAAAACTGTTTTTT. The chain links TRBV20-1 to TRBJ1-4; D remains unclear. Germline V gene sequence: CDR1 DFQATT, CDR2 SNEGSKA (reference sequence). The V end was cut by 0 bases, the J end by 6 bases, with 14 bases between. The CDR3 consists of 15 residues.

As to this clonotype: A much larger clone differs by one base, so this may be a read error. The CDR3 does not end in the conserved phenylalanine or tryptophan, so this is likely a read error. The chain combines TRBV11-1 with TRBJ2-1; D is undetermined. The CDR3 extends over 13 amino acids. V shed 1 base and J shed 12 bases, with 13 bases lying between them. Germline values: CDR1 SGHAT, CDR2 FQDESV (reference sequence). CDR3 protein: CASSLGHWFGQFL. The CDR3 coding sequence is TGTGCCAGCAGCTTAGGCCACTGGTTTGGGCAGTTCCTC.

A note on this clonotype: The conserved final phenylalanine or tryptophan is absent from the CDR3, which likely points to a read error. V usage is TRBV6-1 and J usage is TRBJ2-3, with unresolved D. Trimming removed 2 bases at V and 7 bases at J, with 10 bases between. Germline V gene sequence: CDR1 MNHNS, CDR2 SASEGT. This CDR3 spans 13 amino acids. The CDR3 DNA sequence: TGTGCCAGCAGTGAATACCGCCTCCATACGCAGTATTTG. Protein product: CASSEYRLHTQYL.

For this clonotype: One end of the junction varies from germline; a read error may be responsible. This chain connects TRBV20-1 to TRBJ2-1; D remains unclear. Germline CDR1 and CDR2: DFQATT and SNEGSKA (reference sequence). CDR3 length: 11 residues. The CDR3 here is CSASVSNEQFF. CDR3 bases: TGTAGTGCGTCCGTTAGCAATGAGCAGTTCTTC.

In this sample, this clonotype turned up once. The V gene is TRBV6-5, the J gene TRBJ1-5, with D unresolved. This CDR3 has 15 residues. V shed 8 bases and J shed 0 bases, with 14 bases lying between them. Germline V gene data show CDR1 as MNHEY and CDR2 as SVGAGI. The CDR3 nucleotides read TGTGCCAGCCCTAGGCGTACTTATAGCAATCAGCCCCAGCATTTT. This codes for CASPRRTYSNQPQHF.

The DNA for the CDR3 is TGTGCTAGTGGTTCAGCACGGGGGGCTACGTACAATGAGCAGTTCTTC. The encoded protein is CASGSARGATYNEQFF. The rearrangement links TRBV12-5 to TRBJ2-1, with a possible D match to TRBD2 (7 bases). CDR3 length equals 16 residues. Per the germline V gene, CDR1 is LGHNT and CDR2 is FRNRAP. Trimming removed 4 bases from V and 4 bases from J, with 17 bases in between.

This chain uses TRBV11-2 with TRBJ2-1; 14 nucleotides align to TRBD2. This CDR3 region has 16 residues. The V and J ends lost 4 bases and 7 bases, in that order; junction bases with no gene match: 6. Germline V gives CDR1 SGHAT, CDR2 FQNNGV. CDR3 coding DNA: TGTGCCAGCAGCTCAGGCCGGACTAGCGGGGGGAATGAGCAGTTCTTC. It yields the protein CASSSGRTSGGNEQFF.

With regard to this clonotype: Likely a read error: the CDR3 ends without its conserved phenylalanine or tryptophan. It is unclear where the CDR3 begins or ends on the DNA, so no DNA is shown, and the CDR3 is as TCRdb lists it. The CDR3 here is CASSESGRSYNSPLNS. The V and J genes are TRBV5-4 and TRBJ1-6. Germline V CDR1 and CDR2: SGHNT, YYREEE (reference sequence). A total of 16 residues make up the CDR3, ends included.

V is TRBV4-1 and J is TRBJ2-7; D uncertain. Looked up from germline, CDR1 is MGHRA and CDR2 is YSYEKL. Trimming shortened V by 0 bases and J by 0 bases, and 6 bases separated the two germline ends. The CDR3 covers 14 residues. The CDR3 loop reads CASSQDPLSYEQYF. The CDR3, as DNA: TGCGCCAGCAGCCAAGATCCCCTCTCCTACGAGCAGTACTTC.

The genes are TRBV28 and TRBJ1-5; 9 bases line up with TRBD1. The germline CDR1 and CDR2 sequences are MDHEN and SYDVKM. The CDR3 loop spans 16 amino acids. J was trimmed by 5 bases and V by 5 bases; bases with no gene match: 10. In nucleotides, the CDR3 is TGTGCCAGCAGTCCCTCGGGACAGGGAGGGGATCAGCCCCAGCATTTT. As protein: CASSPSGQGGDQPQHF.

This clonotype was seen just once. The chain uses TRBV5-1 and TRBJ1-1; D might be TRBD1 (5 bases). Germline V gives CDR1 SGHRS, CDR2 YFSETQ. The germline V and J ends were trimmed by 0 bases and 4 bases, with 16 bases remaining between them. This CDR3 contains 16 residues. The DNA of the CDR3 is TGCGCCAGCAGCTTGGGGGATGATGGGGGAGTCACTGAAGCTTTCTTT. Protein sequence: CASSLGDDGGVTEAFF.

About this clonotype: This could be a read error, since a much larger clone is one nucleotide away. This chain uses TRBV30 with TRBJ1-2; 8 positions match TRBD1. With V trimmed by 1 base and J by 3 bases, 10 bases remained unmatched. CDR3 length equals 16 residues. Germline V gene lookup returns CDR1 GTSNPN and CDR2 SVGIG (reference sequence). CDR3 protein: CAWSASWDRHDYGYTF. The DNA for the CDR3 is TGTGCCTGGAGTGCCTCCTGGGACAGGCACGACTATGGCTACACCTTC. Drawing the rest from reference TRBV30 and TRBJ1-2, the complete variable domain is SQTIHQWPATLVQPVGSPLSLECTVEGTSNPNLYWYRQAAGRGLQLLFYSVGIGQISSEVPQNLSASRPQDRQFILSSKKLLLSDSGFYLCAWSASWDRHDYGYTFGSGTRLTVV.

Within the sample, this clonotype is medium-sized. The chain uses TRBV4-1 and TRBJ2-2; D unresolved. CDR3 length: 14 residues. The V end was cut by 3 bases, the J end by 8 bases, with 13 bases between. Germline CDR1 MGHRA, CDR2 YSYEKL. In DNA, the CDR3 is TGCGCCAGCAGCCAGATGGACGAAAAAGGGGAGCTGTTTTTT. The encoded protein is CASSQMDEKGELFF.

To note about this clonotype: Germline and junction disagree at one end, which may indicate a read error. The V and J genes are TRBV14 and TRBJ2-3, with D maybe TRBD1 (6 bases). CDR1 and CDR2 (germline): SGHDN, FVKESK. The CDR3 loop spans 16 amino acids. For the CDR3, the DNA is TGTGCCAGCAGCCACGGACAGAGTGGAAGGACAGATACGCAGTGTTTT. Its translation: CASSHGQSGRTDTQCF. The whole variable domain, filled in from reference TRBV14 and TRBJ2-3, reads EAGVTQFPSHSVIEKGQTVTLRCDPISGHDNLYWYRRVMGKEIKFLLHFVKESKQDESGMPNNRFLAERTGGTYSTLKVQPAELEDSGVYFCASSHGQSGRTDTQCFGPGTRLTVL.

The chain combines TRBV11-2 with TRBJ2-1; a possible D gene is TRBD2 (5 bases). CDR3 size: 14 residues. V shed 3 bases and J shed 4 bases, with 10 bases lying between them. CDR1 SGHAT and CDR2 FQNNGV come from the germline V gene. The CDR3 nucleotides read TGTGCCAGCAGCTTGAGCGGAGTTTACAATGAGCAGTTCTTC. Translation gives CASSLSGVYNEQFF.

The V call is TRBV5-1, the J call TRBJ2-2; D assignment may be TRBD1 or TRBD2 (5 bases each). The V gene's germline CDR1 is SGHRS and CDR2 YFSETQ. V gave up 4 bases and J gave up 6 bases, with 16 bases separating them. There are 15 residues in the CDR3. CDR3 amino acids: CASSGTSEGSGELFF. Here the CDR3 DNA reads TGCGCCAGCAGCGGGACCAGCGAGGGGTCCGGGGAGCTGTTTTTT.

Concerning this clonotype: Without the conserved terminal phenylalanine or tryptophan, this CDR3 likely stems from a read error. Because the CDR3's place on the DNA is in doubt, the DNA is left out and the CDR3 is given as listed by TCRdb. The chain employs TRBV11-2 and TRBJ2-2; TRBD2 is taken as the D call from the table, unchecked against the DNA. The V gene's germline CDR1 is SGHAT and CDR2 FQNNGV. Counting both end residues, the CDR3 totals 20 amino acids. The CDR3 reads CASTPSFGQGLAVNTGEAFY.